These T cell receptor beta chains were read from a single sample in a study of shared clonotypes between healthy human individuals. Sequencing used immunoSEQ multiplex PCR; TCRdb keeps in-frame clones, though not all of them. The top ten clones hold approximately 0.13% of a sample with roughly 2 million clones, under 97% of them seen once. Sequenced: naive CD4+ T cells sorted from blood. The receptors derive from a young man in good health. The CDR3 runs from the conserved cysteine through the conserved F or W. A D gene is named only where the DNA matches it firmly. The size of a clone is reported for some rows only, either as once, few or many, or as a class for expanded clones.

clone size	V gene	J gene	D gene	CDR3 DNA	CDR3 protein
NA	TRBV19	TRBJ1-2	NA	TGTGCCAGTAGTATTCTCCAGGGCTATGGCTACACCTTC	CASSILQGYGYTF
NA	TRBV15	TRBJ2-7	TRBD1	TGTGCCACCAGCAGAGATCAGGGGGTCTACGAGCAGTACTTC	CATSRDQGVYEQYF
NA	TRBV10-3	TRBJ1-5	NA	TGTGCCACCGGGGGTTATAGCAATCAGCCCCAGCATTTT	CATGGYSNQPQHF
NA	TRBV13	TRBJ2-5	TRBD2	TGTGCCAGCAGCCTTACGTCCCGACTAGCGGGAGAGTACGCGAGCGAGACCCAGTACTTC	CASSLTSRLAGEYASETQYF
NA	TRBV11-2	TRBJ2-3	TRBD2	TGTGCCAGCACCCCATTTAGCGGGGGGGCCGGGGATACGCAGTATTTT	CASTPFSGGAGDTQYF
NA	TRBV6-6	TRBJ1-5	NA	TGTGCCAGCGTCAGGGGCGCGGGAAATCAGCCCCAGCATTTT	CASVRGAGNQPQHF
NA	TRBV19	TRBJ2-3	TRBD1	TGTGCCAGTACCCCGGACAGGGGGCCCCCAGATACGCAGTATTTT	CASTPDRGPPDTQYF
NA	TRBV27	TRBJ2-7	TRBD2	TGTGCCAGCAGTTTTGCGGGAGCAGGCTCCTACGAGCAGTACTTC	CASSFAGAGSYEQYF
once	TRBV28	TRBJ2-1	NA	TGTGCCAGCTCCGGGGGAAATGAGCAGTTCTTC	CASSGGNEQFF
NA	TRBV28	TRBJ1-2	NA	TGTGCCAGCACCCGGGACGGTGGGCCCTATGGCTACACCTTC	CASTRDGGPYGYTF
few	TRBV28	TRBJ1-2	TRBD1	TGTGCCAGCACGGGACAGTATTATGGCTACACCTTC	CASTGQYYGYTF
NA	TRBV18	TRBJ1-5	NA	TGTGCCAGCTCACCAATACCCGATCAGCCCCAGCATTTT	CASSPIPDQPQHF
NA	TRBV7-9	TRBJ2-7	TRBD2	TGTGCCAGCAGCCAAAGGACTAGCGGGAGTCTAGCCTCCGAGCAGTACTTC	CASSQRTSGSLASEQYF
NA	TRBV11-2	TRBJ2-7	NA	TGTGCCAGCAGCCCGTACGGAGGGCTCGAGCAGTACTTC	CASSPYGGLEQYF
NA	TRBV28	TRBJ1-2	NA	TGTGCCAGCAGCCCGCCGGGACAAAACTATGGCTACACCTTC	CASSPPGQNYGYTF
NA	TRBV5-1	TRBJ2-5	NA	TGCGCCAGCAGTAGGGGCAGATTCCAAGAGACCCAGTACTTC	CASSRGRFQETQYF
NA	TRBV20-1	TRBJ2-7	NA	TGCAGTGCCACTTGGCAGTTCGAGCAGTACTTC	CSATWQFEQYF
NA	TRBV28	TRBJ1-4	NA	TGTGCCAGCAGTTTCGCGGGACAAGCAACTAATGAAAAACTGTTTTTT	CASSFAGQATNEKLFF
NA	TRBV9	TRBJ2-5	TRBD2	TGTGCCAGCAGCGTAGGGACTAGCGGGACGGAGACCCAGTACTTC	CASSVGTSGTETQYF
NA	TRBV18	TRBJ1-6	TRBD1	TGTGCCAGCTCTCCCCGGGACAGGGCAAATTCACCCCTCCACTTT	CASSPRDRANSPLHF
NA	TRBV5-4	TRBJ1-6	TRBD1	TGTGCCAGCAGCTATATGGGACAGGGGACTAATTCACCCCTCCACTTT	CASSYMGQGTNSPLHF
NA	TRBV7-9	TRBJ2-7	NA	TGTGCCAGCAGCTCCGGGGGCTCAGGGGGTAGTTTCGGGGCCGAGCAGTACTTC	CASSSGGSGGSFGAEQYF
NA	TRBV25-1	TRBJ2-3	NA	TGTGCCAGCAGTCGGCCAACCCCAGATACGCAGTATTTT	CASSRPTPDTQYF
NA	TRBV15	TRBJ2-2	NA	TGTGCCACCAGCAGAGGAGCTAACACCGGGGAGCTGTTTTTT	CATSRGANTGELFF
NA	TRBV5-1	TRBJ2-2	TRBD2	TGCGCCAGCAGCCAACCGACTAGCTACACCGGGGAGCTGTTTTTT	CASSQPTSYTGELFF
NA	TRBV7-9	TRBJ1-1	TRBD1	TGTGCCAGCAGCTTAACGACAGGGGGAAACACTGAAGCTTTCTTT	CASSLTTGGNTEAFF
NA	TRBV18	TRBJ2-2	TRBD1	TGTGCCAGCTCACCACCCGTCCAGGGGGCGATCGGGGAGCTGTTTTTT	CASSPPVQGAIGELFF
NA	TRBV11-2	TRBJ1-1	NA	TGTGCCAGCAGCCCCAGAACGAACACTGAAGCTTTCTTT	CASSPRTNTEAFF
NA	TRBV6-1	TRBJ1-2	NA	TGTGCCAGCAGTGAAGGCAATGCGGGGAGAAGCTACACCTTC	CASSEGNAGRSYTF
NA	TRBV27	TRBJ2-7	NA	TGTGCCAGCAGCCCGCGAGGAGGAGGCGAGCAGTACTTC	CASSPRGGGEQYF
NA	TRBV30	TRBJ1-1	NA	TGTGCCTGGAGTTCCCTGGGTTTAGCTTTCTTT	CAWSSLGLAFF
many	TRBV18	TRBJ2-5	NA	TGTGCCAGCTCACCAGGGGTCCAAGAGACCCAGTACTTC	CASSPGVQETQYF
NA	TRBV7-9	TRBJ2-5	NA	TGTGCCAGCAGCCTATACGAGACCCAGTACTTC	CASSLYETQYF
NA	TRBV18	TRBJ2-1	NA	TGTGCCAGCTCACCACCGCGGACTACCTACAATGAGCAGTTCTTC	CASSPPRTTYNEQFF
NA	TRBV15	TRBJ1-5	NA	TGTGCCACCAGCACCACGGGCAATCAGCCCCAGCATTTT	CATSTTGNQPQHF
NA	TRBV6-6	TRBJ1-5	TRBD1	TGTGCCAGCAGTTACTCACTGGCAGGGGGCCGCCAGCCCCAGCATTTT	CASSYSLAGGRQPQHF
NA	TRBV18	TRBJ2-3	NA	TGTGCCAGCTCACCGCGGGACAGTGCTAGCACAGATACGCAGTATTTT	CASSPRDSASTDTQYF
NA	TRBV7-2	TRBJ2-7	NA	TGTGCCAGCAGCTTAGCATCGCAGGGGAACTACGAGCAGTACTTC	CASSLASQGNYEQYF
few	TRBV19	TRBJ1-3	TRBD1	TGTGCCAGTAGTACGGACAGGGCATCTGGAAACACCATATATTTT	CASSTDRASGNTIYF
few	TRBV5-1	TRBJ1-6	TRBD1	TGCGCCAGCAGCCCGACGGGACAGCCTAATTCACCCCTCCACTTT	CASSPTGQPNSPLHF
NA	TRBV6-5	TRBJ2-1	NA	TGTGCCAGCAGTTACTCGAAAGGCCATGAGCAGTTCTTC	CASSYSKGHEQFF
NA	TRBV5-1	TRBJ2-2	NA	TGCGCCAGCAGCTTGGTCGCGAAGGGGGGCACCGGGGAGCTGTTTTTT	CASSLVAKGGTGELFF
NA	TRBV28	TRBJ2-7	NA	TGTGCCAGCCAAGGTCCCGGGTACGAGCAGTACTTC	CASQGPGYEQYF
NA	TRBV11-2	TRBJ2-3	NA	TGTGCCAGCAGACACTCCGGGACGGCGGAGGGTACGCAGTATTTT	CASRHSGTAEGTQYF
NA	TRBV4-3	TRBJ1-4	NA	TGCGCCAGCAGCAGCGGCGGGGCCGGGGGTGAAAAACTGTTTTTT	CASSSGGAGGEKLFF
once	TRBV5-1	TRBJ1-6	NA	TGCGCCAGCAGCTTGTCGGGGGAGGGGTCACCCCTCCACTTT	CASSLSGEGSPLHF